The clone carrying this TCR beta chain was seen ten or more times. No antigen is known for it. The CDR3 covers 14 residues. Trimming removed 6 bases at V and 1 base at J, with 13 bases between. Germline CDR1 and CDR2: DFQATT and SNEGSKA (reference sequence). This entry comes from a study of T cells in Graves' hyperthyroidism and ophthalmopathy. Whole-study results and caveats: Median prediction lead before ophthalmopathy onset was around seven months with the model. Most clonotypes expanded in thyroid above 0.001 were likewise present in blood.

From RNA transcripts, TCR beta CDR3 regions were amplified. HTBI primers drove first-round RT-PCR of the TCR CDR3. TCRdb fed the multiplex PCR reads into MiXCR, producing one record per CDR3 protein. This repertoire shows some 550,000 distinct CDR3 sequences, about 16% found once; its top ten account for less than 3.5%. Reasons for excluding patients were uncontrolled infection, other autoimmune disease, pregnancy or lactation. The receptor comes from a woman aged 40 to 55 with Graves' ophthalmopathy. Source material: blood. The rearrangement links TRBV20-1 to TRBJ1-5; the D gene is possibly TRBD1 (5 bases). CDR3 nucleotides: TGCAGTGCCCAGGTGGCAGGGAGCAATCAGCCCCAGCATTTT. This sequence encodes CSAQVAGSNQPQHF.